Each of the 8 T cell receptor beta chains below was sequenced from the same sample in a study of T cell responses to AZD1222 COVID-19 vaccine. Assay: immunoSEQ multiplex PCR; the TCRdb copy retains only in-frame clones and omits some. The sample holds some 150,000 clones, 92% seen once. The sample here was peripheral blood, taken 28 days after the second AZD1222 dose. The receptors come from an adult who received the AZD1222 COVID-19 vaccine.

The chain has TRBV2 and TRBJ1-1, with a possible D match to TRBD1 (5 bases). CDR3 length: 14 residues. Deletions cut 9 bases from V and 6 bases from J, with 20 bases between. CDR1 and CDR2 (germline): SNHLY, FYNNEI. CDR3 loop: CASLQEGRISEAFF. For the CDR3, the DNA is TGTGCCAGTCTACAGGAAGGTCGTATCTCTGAAGCTTTCTTT.

The chain uses TRBV6-6 and TRBJ1-1; D is perhaps TRBD1 (6 bases). The CDR3 loop spans 14 amino acids. Trimming took 5 bases from V and 1 from J, leaving 11 bases between them. Per germline, CDR1 MNHNY and CDR2 SVGAGI (reference sequence). The CDR3 sequence: CASSRKGGNTEAFF. The DNA of the CDR3 is TGTGCCAGCAGTCGAAAAGGGGGGAACACTGAAGCTTTCTTT.

The chain couples TRBV5-1 to TRBJ1-3; TRBD1 aligns across 7 bases. Germline lookup yields CDR1 SGHRS and CDR2 YFSETQ. The length of the CDR3 is 15 residues. Unmatched junction bases numbered 5, after V lost 4 bases and J lost 1 base. The CDR3 DNA sequence: TGCGCCAGCAGCCCCACGGGACAGTCTGGAAACACCATATATTTT. This translates into CASSPTGQSGNTIYF.

The CDR3 reads CASSVNKGTDTQYF. As DNA, the CDR3 is TGTGCCAGCAGCGTCAACAAGGGTACAGATACGCAGTATTTT. The rearrangement joins TRBV21-1 to TRBJ2-3. TRBV21-1 is tagged as a pseudogene. The CDR3 loop spans 14 amino acids.

The rearrangement links TRBV14 to TRBJ2-1; 9 bases are a match to TRBD1. This CDR3 region has 16 residues. The trim removed 3 bases at V and 6 bases at J, leaving 9 bases unmatched. Germline V lookup: CDR1 SGHDN, CDR2 FVKESK. This CDR3 reads CASSQSGTGIRNEQFF. The CDR3 coding sequence is TGTGCCAGCAGCCAGTCCGGGACAGGGATCCGCAATGAGCAGTTCTTC.

The V and J genes are TRBV4-3 and TRBJ1-5; D call uncertain. Germline loops: CDR1 LGHNA, CDR2 YSLEER. The CDR3 extends over 14 amino acids. V shed 1 base and J shed 8 bases, with 12 bases lying between them. The CDR3 region is CASSQGSALEPQHF. Here the CDR3 DNA reads TGCGCCAGCAGCCAAGGGAGCGCCCTGGAGCCCCAGCATTTT.

The genes are TRBV4-3 and TRBJ2-2, with D perhaps TRBD1 (5 bases). The CDR3 length is 13 residues. CDR1 and CDR2 (germline): LGHNA, YSLEER. Deletions cut 3 bases from V and 7 bases from J, with 9 bases between. For the CDR3, the DNA is TGCGCCAGCAGCCAGACAGTCGTCGGGGAGCTGTTTTTT. Protein: CASSQTVVGELFF.

The chain couples TRBV28 to TRBJ1-5; no firm D call. V gave up 2 bases and J gave up 6 bases, with 5 bases separating them. The CDR3 totals 12 residues. Germline values: CDR1 MDHEN, CDR2 SYDVKM. CDR3 protein: CASSLNVQPQHF. In DNA, the CDR3 is TGTGCCAGCAGTTTAAATGTTCAGCCCCAGCATTTT.